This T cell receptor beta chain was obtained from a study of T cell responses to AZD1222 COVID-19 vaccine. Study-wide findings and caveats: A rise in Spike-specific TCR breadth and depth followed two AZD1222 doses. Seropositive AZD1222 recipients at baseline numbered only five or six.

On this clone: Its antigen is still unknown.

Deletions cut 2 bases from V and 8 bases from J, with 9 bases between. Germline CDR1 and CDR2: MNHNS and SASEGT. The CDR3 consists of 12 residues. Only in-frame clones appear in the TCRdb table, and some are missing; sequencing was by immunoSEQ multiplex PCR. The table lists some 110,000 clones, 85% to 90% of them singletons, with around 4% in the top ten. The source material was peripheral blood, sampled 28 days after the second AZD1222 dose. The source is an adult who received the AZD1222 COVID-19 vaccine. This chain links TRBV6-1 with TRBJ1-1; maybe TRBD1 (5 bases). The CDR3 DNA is TGTGCCAGCAGTGAATGGCCAGGGGAAGCTTTCTTT. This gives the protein CASSEWPGEAFF.